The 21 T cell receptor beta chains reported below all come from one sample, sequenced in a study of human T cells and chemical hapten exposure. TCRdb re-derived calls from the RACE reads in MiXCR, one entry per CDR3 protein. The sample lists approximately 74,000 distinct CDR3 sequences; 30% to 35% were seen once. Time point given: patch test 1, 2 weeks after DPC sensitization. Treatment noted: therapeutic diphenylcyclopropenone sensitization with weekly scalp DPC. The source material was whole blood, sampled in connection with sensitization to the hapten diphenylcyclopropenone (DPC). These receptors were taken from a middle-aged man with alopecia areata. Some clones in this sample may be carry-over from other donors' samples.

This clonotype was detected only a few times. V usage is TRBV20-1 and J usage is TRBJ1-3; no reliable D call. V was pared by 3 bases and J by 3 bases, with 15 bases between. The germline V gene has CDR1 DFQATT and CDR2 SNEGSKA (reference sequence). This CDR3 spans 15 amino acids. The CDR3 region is CSARADVGGGNTIYF. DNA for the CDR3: TGCAGTGCTAGGGCGGACGTCGGCGGTGGAAACACCATATATTTT.

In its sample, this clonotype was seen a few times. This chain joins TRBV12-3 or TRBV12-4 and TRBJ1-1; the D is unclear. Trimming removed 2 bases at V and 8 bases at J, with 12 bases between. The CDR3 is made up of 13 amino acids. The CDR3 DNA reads TGTGCCAGCAGTTTAATCGCAATAAGGGAAGCTTTCTTT. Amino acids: CASSLIAIREAFF.

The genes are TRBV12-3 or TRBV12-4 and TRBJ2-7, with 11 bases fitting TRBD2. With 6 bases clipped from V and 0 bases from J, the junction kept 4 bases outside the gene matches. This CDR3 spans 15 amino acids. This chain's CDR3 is CASSRGLADSYEQYF. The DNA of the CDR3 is TGTGCCAGCAGCAGGGGACTAGCGGACTCCTACGAGCAGTACTTC.

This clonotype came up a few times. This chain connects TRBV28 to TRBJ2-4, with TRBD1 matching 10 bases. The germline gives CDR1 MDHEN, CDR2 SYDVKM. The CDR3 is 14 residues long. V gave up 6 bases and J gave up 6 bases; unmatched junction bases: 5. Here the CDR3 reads CASRAGTGANIQYF. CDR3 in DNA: TGTGCCAGCAGGGCCGGGACAGGGGCAAACATTCAGTACTTC.

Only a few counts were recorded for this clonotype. The CDR3 bases are TGTGCCAGCAGCTTGGGGTCAGGCACTGAAGCTTTCTTT. Its translation: CASSLGSGTEAFF. V usage is TRBV5-4 and J usage is TRBJ1-1, with no clear D. Germline values: CDR1 SGHNT, CDR2 YYREEE (reference sequence). Trimming stripped 0 bases from V and 4 bases from J, with 7 bases between. The CDR3 loop spans 13 amino acids.

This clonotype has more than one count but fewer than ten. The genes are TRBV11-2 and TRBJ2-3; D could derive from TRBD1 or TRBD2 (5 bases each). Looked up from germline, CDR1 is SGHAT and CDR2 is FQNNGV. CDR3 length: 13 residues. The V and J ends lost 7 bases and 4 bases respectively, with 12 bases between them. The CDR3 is CASTFQGADTQYF. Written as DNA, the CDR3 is TGTGCCAGCACCTTTCAGGGAGCAGATACGCAGTATTTT.

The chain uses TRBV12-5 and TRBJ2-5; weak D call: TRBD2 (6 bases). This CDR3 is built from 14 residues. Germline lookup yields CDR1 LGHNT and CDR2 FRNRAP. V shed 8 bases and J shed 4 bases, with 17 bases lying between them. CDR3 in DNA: TGTGCTAGTATGAGTTGGGAGGTGCGAGAGACCCAGTACTTC. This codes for CASMSWEVRETQYF. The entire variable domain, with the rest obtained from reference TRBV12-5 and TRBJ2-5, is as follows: DARVTQTPRHKVTEMGQEVTMRCQPILGHNTVFWYRQTMMQGLELLAYFRNRAPLDDSGMPKDRFSAEMPDATLATLKIQPSEPRDSAVYFCASMSWEVRETQYFGPGTRLLVL.

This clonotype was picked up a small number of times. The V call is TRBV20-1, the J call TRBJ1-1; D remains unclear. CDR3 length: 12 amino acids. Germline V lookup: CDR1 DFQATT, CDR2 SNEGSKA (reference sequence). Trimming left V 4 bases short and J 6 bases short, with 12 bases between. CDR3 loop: CSATLVNPEAFF. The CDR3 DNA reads TGCAGTGCTACGCTAGTAAACCCTGAAGCTTTCTTT.

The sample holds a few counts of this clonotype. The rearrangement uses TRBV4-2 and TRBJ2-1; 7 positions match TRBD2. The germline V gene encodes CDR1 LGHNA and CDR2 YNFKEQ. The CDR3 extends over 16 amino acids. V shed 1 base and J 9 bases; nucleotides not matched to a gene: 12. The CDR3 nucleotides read TGTGCCAGCAGCCAAGTAGGTGGGAGGGGCCGTAGTGAGCAGTTCTTC. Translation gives CASSQVGGRGRSEQFF.

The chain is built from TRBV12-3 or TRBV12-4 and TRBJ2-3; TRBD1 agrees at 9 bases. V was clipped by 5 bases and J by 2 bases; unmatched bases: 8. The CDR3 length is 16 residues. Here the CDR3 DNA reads TGTGCCAGCAGTCCGGGACAGGGCGCGCCCACAGATACGCAGTATTTT. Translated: CASSPGQGAPTDTQYF.

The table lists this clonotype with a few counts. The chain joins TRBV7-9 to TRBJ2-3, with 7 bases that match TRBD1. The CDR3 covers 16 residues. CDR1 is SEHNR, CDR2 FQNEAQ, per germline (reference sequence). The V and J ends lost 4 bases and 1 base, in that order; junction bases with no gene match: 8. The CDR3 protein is CASSSRTGTGTDTQYF. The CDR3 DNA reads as TGTGCCAGCAGCTCCAGGACGGGGACAGGCACAGATACGCAGTATTTT.

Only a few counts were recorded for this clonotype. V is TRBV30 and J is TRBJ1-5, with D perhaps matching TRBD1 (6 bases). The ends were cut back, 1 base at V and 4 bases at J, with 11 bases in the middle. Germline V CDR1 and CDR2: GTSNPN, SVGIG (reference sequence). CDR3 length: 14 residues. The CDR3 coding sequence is TGTGCCTGGAGTGCTGGACAGTTAAATCAGCCCCAGCATTTT. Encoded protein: CAWSAGQLNQPQHF.

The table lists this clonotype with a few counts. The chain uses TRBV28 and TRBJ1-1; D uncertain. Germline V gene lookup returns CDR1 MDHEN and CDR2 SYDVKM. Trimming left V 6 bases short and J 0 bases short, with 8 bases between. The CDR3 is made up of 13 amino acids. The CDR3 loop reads CASRPLLNTEAFF. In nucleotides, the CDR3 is TGTGCCAGCAGACCCCTATTGAACACTGAAGCTTTCTTT.

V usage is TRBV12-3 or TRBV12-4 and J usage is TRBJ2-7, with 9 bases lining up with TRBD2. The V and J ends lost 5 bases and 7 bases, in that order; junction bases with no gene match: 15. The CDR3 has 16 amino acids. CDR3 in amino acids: CASSPGRGAGGREQYF. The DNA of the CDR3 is TGTGCCAGCAGTCCGGGTCGTGGAGCGGGAGGTCGAGAGCAGTACTTC.

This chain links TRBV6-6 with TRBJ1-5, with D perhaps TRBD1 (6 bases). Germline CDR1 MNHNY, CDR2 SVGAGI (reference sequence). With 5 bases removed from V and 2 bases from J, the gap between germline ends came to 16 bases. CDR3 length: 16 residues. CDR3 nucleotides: TGTGCCAGCAGTGCGACAGGTCCCTCTGGCAATCAGCCCCAGCATTTT. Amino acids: CASSATGPSGNQPQHF.

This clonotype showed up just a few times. As DNA, the CDR3 is TGTGCCAGCAGCCGAACTCCAGCGGGATTCCATGAGCAGTTCTTC. It translates to CASSRTPAGFHEQFF. This chain connects TRBV6-5 to TRBJ2-1, with TRBD2 identical over 7 bases. After removal of 6 bases from V and 8 bases from J, the junction contained 13 bases not matched to a gene. The germline V gene has CDR1 MNHEY and CDR2 SVGAGI. The CDR3 has 15 residues.

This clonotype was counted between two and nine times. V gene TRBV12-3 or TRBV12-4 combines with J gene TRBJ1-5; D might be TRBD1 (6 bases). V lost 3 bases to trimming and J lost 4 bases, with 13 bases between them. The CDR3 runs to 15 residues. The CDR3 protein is CASSFWGLGNQPQHF. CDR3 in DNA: TGTGCCAGCAGTTTCTGGGGGCTAGGAAATCAGCCCCAGCATTTT.

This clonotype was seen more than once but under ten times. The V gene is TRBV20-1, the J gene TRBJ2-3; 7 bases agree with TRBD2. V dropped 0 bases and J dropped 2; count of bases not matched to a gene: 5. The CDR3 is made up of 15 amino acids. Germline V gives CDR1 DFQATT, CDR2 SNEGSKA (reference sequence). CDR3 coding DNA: TGCAGTGCTAGAGAGGGAGGGAGGGTCACAGATACGCAGTATTTT. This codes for CSAREGGRVTDTQYF.

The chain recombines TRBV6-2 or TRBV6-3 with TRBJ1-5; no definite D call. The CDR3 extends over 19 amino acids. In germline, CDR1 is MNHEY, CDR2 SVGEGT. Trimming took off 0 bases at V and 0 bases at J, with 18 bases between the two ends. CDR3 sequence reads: CASSYSMQLPGPSNQPQHF. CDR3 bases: TGTGCCAGCAGTTACTCGATGCAGCTTCCAGGTCCTAGCAATCAGCCCCAGCATTTT.

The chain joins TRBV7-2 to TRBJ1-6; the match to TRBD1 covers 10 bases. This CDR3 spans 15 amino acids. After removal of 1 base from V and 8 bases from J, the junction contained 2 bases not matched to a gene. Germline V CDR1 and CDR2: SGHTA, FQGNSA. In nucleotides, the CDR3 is TGTGCCAGCAGCTTAGGTGGGACAGGGGATTCACCCCTCCACTTT. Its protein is CASSLGGTGDSPLHF.

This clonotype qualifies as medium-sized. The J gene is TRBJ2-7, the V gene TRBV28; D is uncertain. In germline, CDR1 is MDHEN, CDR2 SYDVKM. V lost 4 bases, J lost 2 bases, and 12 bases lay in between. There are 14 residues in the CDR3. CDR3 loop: CASSSRLGTYEQYF. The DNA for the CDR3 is TGTGCCAGCAGTTCCCGATTGGGTACCTACGAGCAGTACTTC.